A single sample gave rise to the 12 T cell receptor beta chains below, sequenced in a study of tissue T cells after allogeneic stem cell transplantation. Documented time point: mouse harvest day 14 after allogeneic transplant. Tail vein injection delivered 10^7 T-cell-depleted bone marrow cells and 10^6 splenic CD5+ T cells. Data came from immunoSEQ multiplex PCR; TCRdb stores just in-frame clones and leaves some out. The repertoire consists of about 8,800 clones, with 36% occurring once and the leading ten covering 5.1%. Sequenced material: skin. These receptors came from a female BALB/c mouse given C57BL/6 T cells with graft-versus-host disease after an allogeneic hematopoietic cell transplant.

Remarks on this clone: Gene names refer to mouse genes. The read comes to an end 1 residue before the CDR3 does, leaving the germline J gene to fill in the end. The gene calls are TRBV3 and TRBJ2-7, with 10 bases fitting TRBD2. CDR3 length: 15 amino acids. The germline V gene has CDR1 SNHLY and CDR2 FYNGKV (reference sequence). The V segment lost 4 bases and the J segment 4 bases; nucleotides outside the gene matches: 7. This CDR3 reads CASSSSGTGVYEQYF. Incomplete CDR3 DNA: TGTGCCAGCAGCTCCTCCGGGACTGGGGTTTATGAACAGTAC.

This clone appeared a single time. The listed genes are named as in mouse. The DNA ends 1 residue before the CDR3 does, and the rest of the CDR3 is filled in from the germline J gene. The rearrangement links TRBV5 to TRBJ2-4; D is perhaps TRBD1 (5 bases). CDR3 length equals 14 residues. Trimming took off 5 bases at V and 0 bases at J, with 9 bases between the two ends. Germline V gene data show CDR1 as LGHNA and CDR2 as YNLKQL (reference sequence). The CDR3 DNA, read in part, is TGTGCCAGCAGCTCACAGGTTAGTCAAAACACCTTGTAC. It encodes CASSSQVSQNTLY. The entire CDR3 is CASSSQVSQNTLYF.

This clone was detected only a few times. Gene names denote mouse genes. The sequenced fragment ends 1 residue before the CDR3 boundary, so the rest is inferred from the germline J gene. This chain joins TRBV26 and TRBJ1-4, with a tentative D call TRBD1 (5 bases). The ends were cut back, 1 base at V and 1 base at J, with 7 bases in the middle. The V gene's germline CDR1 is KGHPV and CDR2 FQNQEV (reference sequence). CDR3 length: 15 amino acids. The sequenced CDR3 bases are TGTGCCAGCAGTCTGTGGACAACTTCCAACGAAAGATTATTT. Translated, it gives CASSLWTTSNERLF. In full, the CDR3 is CASSLWTTSNERLFF.

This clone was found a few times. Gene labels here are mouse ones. CDR3 residues: CASGDSYEQYF. The sequenced CDR3 bases are TGTGCCAGCGGTGATTCATATGAACAGTAC. The rearrangement uses TRBV13-2 and TRBJ2-7; D is uncertain. The read ends 1 residue shy of where the CDR3 ends; the end is completed using the germline J gene. V lost 1 base, J lost 4 bases, and 3 bases lay in between. The V gene's germline CDR1 is NNHNN and CDR2 SYGAGS (reference sequence). The CDR3 length is 11 residues.

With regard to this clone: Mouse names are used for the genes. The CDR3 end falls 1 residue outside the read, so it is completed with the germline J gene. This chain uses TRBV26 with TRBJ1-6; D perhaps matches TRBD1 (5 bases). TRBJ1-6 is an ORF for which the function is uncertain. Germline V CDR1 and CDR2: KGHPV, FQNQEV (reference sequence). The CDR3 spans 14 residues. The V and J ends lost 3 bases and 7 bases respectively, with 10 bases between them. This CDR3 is CASSLPGLNSPLYF. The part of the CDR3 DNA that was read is TGTGCCAGCAGTCTCCCGGGACTGAATTCGCCCCTCTAC.

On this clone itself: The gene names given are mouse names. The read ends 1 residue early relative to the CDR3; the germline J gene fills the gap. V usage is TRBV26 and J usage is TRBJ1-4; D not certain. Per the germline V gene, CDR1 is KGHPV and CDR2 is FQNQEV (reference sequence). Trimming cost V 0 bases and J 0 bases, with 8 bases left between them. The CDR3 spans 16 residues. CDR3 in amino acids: CASSLSAVISNERLFF. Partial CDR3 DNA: TGTGCCAGCAGTCTGTCGGCAGTAATTTCCAACGAAAGATTATTT.

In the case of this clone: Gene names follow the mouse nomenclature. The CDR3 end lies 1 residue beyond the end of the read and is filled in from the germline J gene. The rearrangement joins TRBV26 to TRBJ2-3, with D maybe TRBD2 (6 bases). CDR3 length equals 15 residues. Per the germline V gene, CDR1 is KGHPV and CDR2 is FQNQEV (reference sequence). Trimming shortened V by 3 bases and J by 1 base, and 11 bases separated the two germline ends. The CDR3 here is CASSLSGVGAETLYF. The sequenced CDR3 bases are TGTGCCAGCAGTCTCTCTGGGGTGGGTGCAGAAACGCTGTAT.

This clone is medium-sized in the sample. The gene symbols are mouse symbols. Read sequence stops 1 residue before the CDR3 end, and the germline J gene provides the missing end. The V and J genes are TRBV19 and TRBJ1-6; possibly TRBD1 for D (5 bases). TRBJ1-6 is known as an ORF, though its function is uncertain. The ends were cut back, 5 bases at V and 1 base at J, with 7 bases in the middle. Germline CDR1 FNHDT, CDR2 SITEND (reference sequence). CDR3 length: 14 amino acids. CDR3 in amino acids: CASSGQSYNSPLYF. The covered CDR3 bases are TGTGCCAGCAGCGGACAATCCTATAATTCGCCCCTCTAC.

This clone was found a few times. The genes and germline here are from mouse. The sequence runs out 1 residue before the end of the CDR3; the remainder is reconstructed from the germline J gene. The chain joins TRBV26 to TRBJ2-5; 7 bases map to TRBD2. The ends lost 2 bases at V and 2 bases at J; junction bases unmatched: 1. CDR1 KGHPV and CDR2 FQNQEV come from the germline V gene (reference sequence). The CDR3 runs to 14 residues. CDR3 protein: CASSLTGAQDTQYF. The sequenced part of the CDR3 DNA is TGTGCCAGCAGTCTGACTGGGGCCCAAGACACCCAGTAC.

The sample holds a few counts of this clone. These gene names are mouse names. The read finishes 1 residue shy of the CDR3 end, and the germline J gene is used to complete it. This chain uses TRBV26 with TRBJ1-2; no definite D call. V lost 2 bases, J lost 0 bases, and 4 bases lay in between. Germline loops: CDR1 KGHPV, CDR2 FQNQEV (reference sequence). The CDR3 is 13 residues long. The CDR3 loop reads CASSLIANSDYTF. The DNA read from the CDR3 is TGTGCCAGCAGTCTGATTGCAAACTCCGACTACACC.

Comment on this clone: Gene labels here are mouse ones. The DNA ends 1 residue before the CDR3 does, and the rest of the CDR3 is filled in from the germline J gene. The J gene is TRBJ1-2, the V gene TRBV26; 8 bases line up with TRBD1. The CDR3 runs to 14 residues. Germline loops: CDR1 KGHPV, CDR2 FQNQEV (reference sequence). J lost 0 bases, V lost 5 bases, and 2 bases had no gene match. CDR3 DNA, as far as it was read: TGTGCCAGCAGTAGGGACAGGCCAAACTCCGACTACACC. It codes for CASSRDRPNSDYT. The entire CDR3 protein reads CASSRDRPNSDYTF.

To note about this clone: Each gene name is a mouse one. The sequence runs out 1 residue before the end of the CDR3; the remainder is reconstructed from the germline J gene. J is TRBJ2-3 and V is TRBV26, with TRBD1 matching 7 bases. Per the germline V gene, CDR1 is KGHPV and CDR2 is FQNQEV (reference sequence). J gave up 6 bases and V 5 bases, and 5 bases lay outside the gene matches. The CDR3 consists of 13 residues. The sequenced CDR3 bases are TGTGCCAGCAGTTTCCCGGGACAGGAAACGCTGTAT. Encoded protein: CASSFPGQETLY. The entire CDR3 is CASSFPGQETLYF.